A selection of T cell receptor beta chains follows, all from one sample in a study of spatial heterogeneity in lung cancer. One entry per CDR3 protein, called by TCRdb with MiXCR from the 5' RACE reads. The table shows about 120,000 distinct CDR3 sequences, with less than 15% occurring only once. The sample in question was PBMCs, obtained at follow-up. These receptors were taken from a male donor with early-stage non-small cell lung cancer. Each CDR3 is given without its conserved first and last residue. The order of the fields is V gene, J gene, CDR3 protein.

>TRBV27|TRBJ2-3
ASSFRTSTDTQY
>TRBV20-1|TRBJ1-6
SAAVGLYNSPLH
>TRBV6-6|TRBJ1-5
ASSFDRETQPQH
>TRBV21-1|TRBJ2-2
ASSTLAGGPGTGELF
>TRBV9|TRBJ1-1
ASSVGQGTNTEAF
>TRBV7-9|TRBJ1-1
ASSPIAGPNTEAF
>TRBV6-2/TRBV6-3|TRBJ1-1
ASSYSQGEAF
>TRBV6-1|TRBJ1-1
ASSYHPTTRTLNTEAF
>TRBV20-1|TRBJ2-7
SARTRIEQY
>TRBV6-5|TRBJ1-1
ASIQQGRGVAF
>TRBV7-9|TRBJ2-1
ASSRGGINEQF
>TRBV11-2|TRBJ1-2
ASSPSLGGYSGYT
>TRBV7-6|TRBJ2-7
ASSLATSYEQY
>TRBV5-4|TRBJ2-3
ASSLAGTSGGSTDTQY
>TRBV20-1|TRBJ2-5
SVLAGGEGETQY
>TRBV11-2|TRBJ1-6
ASNPPGSPLH
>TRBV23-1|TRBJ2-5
ASSRTPKQGLRKTQY
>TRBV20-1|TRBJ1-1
SAISVNTEAF
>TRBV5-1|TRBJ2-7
ASSYGTDEQY
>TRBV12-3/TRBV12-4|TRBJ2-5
ASSSHGLGSGEETQY
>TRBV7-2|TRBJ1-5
ASSFTGGNQPQH
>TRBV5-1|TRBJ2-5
ASSLEGRLETQY
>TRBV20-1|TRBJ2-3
SALVAGVTIRDTQY
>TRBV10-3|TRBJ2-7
AISPRQGREEQY
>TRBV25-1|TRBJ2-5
ASSEFGEPTQETQY
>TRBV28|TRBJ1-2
ASWDSYGYT
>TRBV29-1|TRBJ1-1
SVHQQGGTEAF
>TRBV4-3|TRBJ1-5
ASSQDTRGNQPQH
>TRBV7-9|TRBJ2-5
ASSQDRKETQY
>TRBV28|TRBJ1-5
ASNPWGQENQPQH
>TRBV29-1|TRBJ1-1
SYRGMNTEAF
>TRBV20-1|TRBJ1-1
SARRDEAF
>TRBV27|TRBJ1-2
ASSLRVNNYGYT
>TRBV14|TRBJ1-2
ASSQDTRHQ
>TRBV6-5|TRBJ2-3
ASSAGGGRTDTQY
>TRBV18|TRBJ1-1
ASSPPGKNTEAF
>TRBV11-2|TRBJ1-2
ASSRQGFDT
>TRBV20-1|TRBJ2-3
SARPPTSTDTQY
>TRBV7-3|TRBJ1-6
ASSPRGGNSPLH
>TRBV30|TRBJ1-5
AWSPGGGNQPQH
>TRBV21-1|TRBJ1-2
ASSKDPETIYGYT
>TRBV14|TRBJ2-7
ASSQVYGQGPYEQY